These T cell receptor beta chains were read from a single sample in a study of sequential checkpoint blockade in melanoma. The protocol was immunoSEQ multiplex PCR, while the TCRdb copy is restricted to in-frame clones and leaves out a portion. The table lists more than 9,000 clones, over 70% of them singletons. The source was CD8+ T cells sorted from blood (inferred from file names), collected from a patient given nivolumab and ipilimumab in sequence. These receptors all stem from a human donor with melanoma. The CDR3 runs from the conserved cysteine through the conserved F or W. Fields, in order: CDR3 protein, clone size, J gene, V gene. Rows give clone size only sometimes, using once, few, many, or a class for an expanded clone.

CDR3 protein: CASSIDLPNQPQHF
clone size: few
J gene: TRBJ1-5
V gene: TRBV19

CDR3 protein: CASSSRSPANTGELFF
clone size: NA
J gene: TRBJ2-2
V gene: TRBV7-9

CDR3 protein: CASSLTSGRGQFF
clone size: NA
J gene: TRBJ2-1
V gene: TRBV5-1

CDR3 protein: CASPEDGGGADTQYF
clone size: once
J gene: TRBJ2-3
V gene: TRBV2

CDR3 protein: CASLAGVRDTQYF
clone size: NA
J gene: TRBJ2-3
V gene: TRBV28

CDR3 protein: CASSVATDRIAEKLFF
clone size: NA
J gene: TRBJ1-4
V gene: TRBV9

CDR3 protein: CASSVKGTGLYNEQFF
clone size: NA
J gene: TRBJ2-1
V gene: TRBV9

CDR3 protein: CASSQDPIGGAPSPLHF
clone size: once
J gene: TRBJ1-6
V gene: TRBV7-6

CDR3 protein: CASTPSPQETQYF
clone size: NA
J gene: TRBJ2-5
V gene: TRBV2

CDR3 protein: CASSLPGQKNIQYF
clone size: once
J gene: TRBJ2-4
V gene: TRBV7-9

CDR3 protein: CASSFRAHNEQFF
clone size: once
J gene: TRBJ2-1
V gene: TRBV27

CDR3 protein: CASSVGTGYNYGYTF
clone size: NA
J gene: TRBJ1-2
V gene: TRBV5-4

CDR3 protein: CASSPSGSSYNEQFF
clone size: NA
J gene: TRBJ2-1
V gene: TRBV7-9

CDR3 protein: CASSPRSGGEVRDTQYF
clone size: NA
J gene: TRBJ2-3
V gene: TRBV19

CDR3 protein: CASSTRQEPSNTEAFF
clone size: NA
J gene: TRBJ1-1
V gene: TRBV11-2

CDR3 protein: CASSLGGAGEQFF
clone size: NA
J gene: TRBJ2-1
V gene: TRBV7-3

CDR3 protein: CASSGLAGGPDTQYF
clone size: few
J gene: TRBJ2-3
V gene: TRBV6-5

CDR3 protein: CASSIDRPRSKNIQYF
clone size: NA
J gene: TRBJ2-4
V gene: TRBV7-9

CDR3 protein: CASSSHRGYNEQFF
clone size: NA
J gene: TRBJ2-1
V gene: TRBV5-1

CDR3 protein: CASSEGTRDTGELFF
clone size: NA
J gene: TRBJ2-2
V gene: TRBV6-1

CDR3 protein: CASSLRGLAGEWADTQYF
clone size: NA
J gene: TRBJ2-3
V gene: TRBV5-1

CDR3 protein: CASAGGEETQYF
clone size: NA
J gene: TRBJ2-5
V gene: TRBV7-6

CDR3 protein: CASSNPGGDSSYEQYF
clone size: NA
J gene: TRBJ2-7
V gene: TRBV7-6

CDR3 protein: CAISGTSLDEQYF
clone size: once
J gene: TRBJ2-7
V gene: TRBV2

CDR3 protein: CASSSYYEQYF
clone size: NA
J gene: TRBJ2-7
V gene: TRBV27

CDR3 protein: CASSYGTSGRRETQYF
clone size: NA
J gene: TRBJ2-5
V gene: TRBV6-5

CDR3 protein: CASSLKGDYGYTF
clone size: few
J gene: TRBJ1-2
V gene: TRBV5-4

CDR3 protein: CASSPGTGDEKLFF
clone size: NA
J gene: TRBJ1-4
V gene: TRBV7-9

CDR3 protein: CASSEAGGREQFF
clone size: once
J gene: TRBJ2-1
V gene: TRBV11-2

CDR3 protein: CASSNSGDKMDQPQHF
clone size: few
J gene: TRBJ1-5
V gene: TRBV19

CDR3 protein: CASSFLRGYTF
clone size: NA
J gene: TRBJ1-2
V gene: TRBV5-8

CDR3 protein: CASSHGDSTEAFF
clone size: NA
J gene: TRBJ1-1
V gene: TRBV27

CDR3 protein: CASSALAGAGDTQYF
clone size: few
J gene: TRBJ2-3
V gene: TRBV6-4

CDR3 protein: CASSLSGVGSYNEQFF
clone size: few
J gene: TRBJ2-1
V gene: TRBV7-8

CDR3 protein: CASSLAGVSTDTQYF
clone size: NA
J gene: TRBJ2-3
V gene: TRBV28

CDR3 protein: CASSEWGDQPQHF
clone size: NA
J gene: TRBJ1-5
V gene: TRBV2

CDR3 protein: CASSSRVAGYEQYF
clone size: NA
J gene: TRBJ2-7
V gene: TRBV6-1

CDR3 protein: CASSEEAGGNTEAFF
clone size: NA
J gene: TRBJ1-1
V gene: TRBV25-1

CDR3 protein: CASSQASSAGVPEQYF
clone size: NA
J gene: TRBJ2-7
V gene: TRBV4-2

CDR3 protein: CASSLGQGAREQYF
clone size: NA
J gene: TRBJ2-7
V gene: TRBV27

CDR3 protein: CASSPPGISSYEQYF
clone size: NA
J gene: TRBJ2-7
V gene: TRBV7-9

CDR3 protein: CASSPPGQSHSPLHF
clone size: NA
J gene: TRBJ1-6
V gene: TRBV7-9

CDR3 protein: CASSEEGGDYNEQFF
clone size: few
J gene: TRBJ2-1
V gene: TRBV6-1

CDR3 protein: CASRDRGNEKLFF
clone size: NA
J gene: TRBJ1-4
V gene: TRBV6-6

CDR3 protein: CASSLAEGYEQYF
clone size: NA
J gene: TRBJ2-7
V gene: TRBV28

CDR3 protein: CASSQERSGSALGEQYF
clone size: NA
J gene: TRBJ2-7
V gene: TRBV4-2

CDR3 protein: CASSEGTGFYNEQFF
clone size: few
J gene: TRBJ2-1
V gene: TRBV10-1

CDR3 protein: CASSFSRNTGELFF
clone size: NA
J gene: TRBJ2-2
V gene: TRBV5-6

CDR3 protein: CASSPAGISTDTQYF
clone size: few
J gene: TRBJ2-3
V gene: TRBV7-9

CDR3 protein: CASSFGGSGDTQYF
clone size: NA
J gene: TRBJ2-3
V gene: TRBV27

CDR3 protein: CASNLQGGGNQPQHF
clone size: NA
J gene: TRBJ1-5
V gene: TRBV6-1

CDR3 protein: CASRPPPDTGELFF
clone size: NA
J gene: TRBJ2-2
V gene: TRBV6-1

CDR3 protein: CASSYSETGEYGYTF
clone size: once
J gene: TRBJ1-2
V gene: TRBV6-5

CDR3 protein: CASSQDPGQDYGYTF
clone size: NA
J gene: TRBJ1-2
V gene: TRBV4-1

CDR3 protein: CASRPIPGGVETQYF
clone size: NA
J gene: TRBJ2-5
V gene: TRBV28

CDR3 protein: CASSLLAGGPRDEQFF
clone size: NA
J gene: TRBJ2-1
V gene: TRBV27

CDR3 protein: CASSEGTGFSYEQYF
clone size: NA
J gene: TRBJ2-7
V gene: TRBV6-1